Listed here are 13 T cell receptor beta chains from one sample, sequenced in a study of a mutant IDH1 vaccine in newly diagnosed glioma. Only in-frame clones appear in the TCRdb table, and some are missing; sequencing was by immunoSEQ multiplex PCR. This table holds about 23,000 clones, approximately 88% found once. The antigens of these receptors remain unknown. The time point: week 47, end of study. The study gave 300 ug of mutant IDH1 20-mer peptide per vaccine dose, with topical imiquimod. This sample comprised PBMCs, obtained from a glioma patient whose treatment included an IDH1 peptide vaccine. These receptors were obtained from a middle-aged man with glioma.

This rearrangement joins TRBV5-1 to TRBJ2-1; the match to TRBD2 covers 10 bases. There are 15 residues in the CDR3. The ends lost 5 bases at V and 4 bases at J; junction bases unmatched: 6. Germline loops: CDR1 SGHRS, CDR2 YFSETQ. The CDR3 reads CASSGTSAPYNEQFF. CDR3 coding DNA: TGCGCCAGCAGTGGGACTAGCGCGCCGTACAATGAGCAGTTCTTC.

This sequence joins TRBV4-1 and TRBJ1-3; TRBD1 agrees at 8 bases. This CDR3 has 17 amino acids. Germline CDR1 MGHRA, CDR2 YSYEKL. V dropped 1 base and J dropped 4; count of bases not matched to a gene: 9. CDR3 coding DNA: TGCGCCAGCAGCCAAGGGGTTCAGGGGGCGCAGGGAAACACCATATATTTT. This translates into CASSQGVQGAQGNTIYF.

V usage is TRBV2 and J usage is TRBJ2-7; 8 bases fit TRBD2. V dropped 7 bases and J dropped 2; count of bases not matched to a gene: 7. Germline CDR1 is SNHLY and CDR2 is FYNNEI. This CDR3 has 14 amino acids. The CDR3 here is CASTSGSAPYEQYF. The CDR3, as DNA: TGTGCCAGCACCAGCGGGAGTGCACCCTACGAGCAGTACTTC.

The chain uses TRBV2 and TRBJ2-5, with 7 bases that match TRBD2. Trimming took 11 bases from V and 5 from J; bases not matched to a gene: 11. CDR1 SNHLY and CDR2 FYNNEI come from the germline V gene. The CDR3 consists of 13 residues. In DNA form, the CDR3 reads TGTGCCTTTGGGGGGGAAAGGGAGGAGACCCAGTACTTC. It specifies CAFGGEREETQYF. Variable domain in full (rest from reference TRBV2 and TRBJ2-5): EPEVTQTPSHQVTQMGQEVILRCVPISNHLYFYWYRQILGQKVEFLVSFYNNEISEKSEIFDDQFSVERPDGSNFTLKIRSTKLEDSAMYFCAFGGEREETQYFGPGTRLLVL.

The chain is built from TRBV5-1 and TRBJ2-5; D is unclear. The germline V gene encodes CDR1 SGHRS and CDR2 YFSETQ. Trimming pared 4 bases from V and 3 bases from J, leaving 7 bases between. The CDR3 covers 12 residues. The CDR3 nucleotides read TGCGCCAGCAGCCTTTATAAAGAGACCCAGTACTTC. Its translation is CASSLYKETQYF.

The chain joins TRBV13 to TRBJ1-2, with unresolved D. Between the trimmed V and J ends, which lost 5 bases and 3 bases, there was a span of 19 bases. Germline lookup yields CDR1 PRHDT and CDR2 FYEKMQ (reference sequence). The CDR3 spans 16 residues. CDR3 protein: CASSGLGRGIDYGYTF. Here the CDR3 DNA reads TGTGCCAGCAGCGGATTAGGCAGAGGAATCGACTATGGCTACACCTTC.

CDR3 in amino acids: CSSRRSGDTQYF. CDR3 bases: TGCAGCTCGAGAAGGTCGGGAGATACGCAGTATTTT. The chain employs TRBV29-1 and TRBJ2-3; D is uncertain. Germline V gene sequence: CDR1 SQVTM, CDR2 ANQGSEA. V was pared by 8 bases and J by 5 bases, with 14 bases between. The CDR3 is 12 amino acids.

V is TRBV20-1 and J is TRBJ2-1; 8 positions match TRBD1. CDR1 is DFQATT, CDR2 SNEGSKA, per germline (reference sequence). The trim removed 5 bases at V and 12 bases at J, leaving 6 bases unmatched. This CDR3 region has 11 residues. The CDR3 nucleotides read TGCAGTGCTGAAAAAGACAGGGGGCAGTTCTTC. Its translation is CSAEKDRGQFF.

This CDR3 is CASSPGQGRINEKLFF. Here the CDR3 DNA reads TGTGCCAGCAGTCCTGGACAGGGACGAATTAATGAAAAACTGTTTTTT. The chain uses TRBV28 and TRBJ1-4; TRBD1 matches at 8 bases. V gave up 5 bases and J gave up 4 bases; unmatched junction bases: 9. The CDR3 length is 16 residues. Germline V gene sequence: CDR1 MDHEN, CDR2 SYDVKM.

As for this clone: Within the sample, other DNA sequences also encode this same CDR3. The V and J genes are TRBV5-1 and TRBJ2-5; TRBD2 aligns across 7 bases. This CDR3 contains 14 residues. CDR1 and CDR2 from the germline V gene are SGHRS and YFSETQ. Trimming took 0 bases from V and 5 from J; bases not matched to a gene: 4. CDR3 protein: CASSLVVSGETQYF. The DNA of the CDR3 is TGCGCCAGCAGCTTGGTAGTTAGCGGGGAGACCCAGTACTTC.

The table lists this clone with a count of one. The chain links TRBV7-2 to TRBJ2-2; D not certain. Per germline, CDR1 SGHTA and CDR2 FQGNSA. V was pared by 0 bases and J by 3 bases, with 5 bases between. CDR3 size: 14 residues. The CDR3 region is CASSLALDTGELFF. The DNA for the CDR3 is TGTGCCAGCAGCTTAGCTCTCGACACCGGGGAGCTGTTTTTT.

V gene TRBV5-5 combines with J gene TRBJ1-3; D may be TRBD1 (5 bases). The CDR3 spans 14 residues. The germline gives CDR1 SGHKS, CDR2 YYEKEE (reference sequence). The V and J ends lost 0 bases and 4 bases respectively, with 8 bases between them. The CDR3 region has the DNA TGTGCCAGCAGCTTGGCGGGGCGGGGAAACACCATATATTTT. Amino acids: CASSLAGRGNTIYF. Combining the CDR3 with reference TRBV5-5 and TRBJ1-3 gives the whole variable domain DAGVTQSPTHLIKTRGQQVTLRCSPISGHKSVSWYQQVLGQGPQFIFQYYEKEERGRGNFPDRFSARQFPNYSSELNVNALLLGDSALYLCASSLAGRGNTIYFGEGSWLTVV.

This clone showed up just a few times. This chain links TRBV18 with TRBJ1-3, with unresolved D. V was clipped by 6 bases and J by 0 bases, with 12 bases between them. In germline, CDR1 is KGHSH, CDR2 LQKENI. This CDR3 comprises 15 residues. The CDR3 DNA is TGTGCCAGCTCGTACGACCGAAGCTCTGGAAACACCATATATTTT. Translation: CASSYDRSSGNTIYF.